This entry lists 28 T cell receptor beta chains sequenced from one sample in a study of blood T cell repertoires in COVID-19. The assay was immunoSEQ multiplex PCR, and TCRdb's table has in-frame clones only and misses some. The sample consists of about 24,000 clones, around 90% of them appearing once. The sample consisted of peripheral blood. The receptors stem from a woman in her 70s with active COVID-19.

This chain uses TRBV9 with TRBJ1-5; no reliable D call. Trimming shortened V by 4 bases and J by 7 bases, and 18 bases separated the two germline ends. The CDR3 length is 15 residues. Germline assignment: CDR1 SGDLS and CDR2 YYNGEE. The CDR3 reads CASSLGEGFTQPQHF. CDR3 nucleotide sequence: TGTGCCAGCAGCCTCGGGGAGGGATTTACGCAGCCCCAGCATTTT.

The chain joins TRBV6-5 to TRBJ1-2, with a possible D match to TRBD1 (6 bases). The germline V gene has CDR1 MNHEY and CDR2 SVGAGI. Trimming pared 6 bases from V and 4 bases from J, leaving 12 bases between. The CDR3 is 13 residues long. The CDR3 loop reads CASRPDRSYGYTF. CDR3 coding DNA: TGTGCCAGCAGACCCGACAGGAGCTATGGCTACACCTTC.

The chain uses TRBV4-1 and TRBJ2-5; D is unresolved. The CDR3 is made up of 14 amino acids. Trimming took 6 bases from V and 0 from J, leaving 11 bases between them. Germline CDR1 is MGHRA and CDR2 is YSYEKL. CDR3 residues: CASRPGWNQETQYF. The CDR3, as DNA: TGCGCCAGCAGGCCGGGTTGGAACCAAGAGACCCAGTACTTC.

The chain carries TRBV6-6 and TRBJ2-3; 8 bases line up with TRBD2. Trimming removed 6 bases from V and 2 bases from J; junction bases left unmatched: 10. CDR1 and CDR2 (germline): MNHNY, SVGAGI (reference sequence). This CDR3 has 16 amino acids. CDR3 residues: CASREQIAGPTDTQYF. CDR3 DNA: TGTGCCAGCAGGGAGCAAATAGCGGGGCCCACAGATACGCAGTATTTT.

V is TRBV7-9 and J is TRBJ2-3; 7 bases align to TRBD1. CDR1 SEHNR and CDR2 FQNEAQ come from the germline V gene (reference sequence). V was pared by 4 bases and J by 0 bases, with 13 bases of the junction left unmatched. CDR3 size: 18 residues. The CDR3 protein is CASSSPRQGIHSTDTQYF. The CDR3 nucleotides are TGTGCCAGCAGCTCCCCGCGACAGGGAATACATAGCACAGATACGCAGTATTTT.

This clone has only one observation. The chain recombines TRBV2 with TRBJ2-5; the match to TRBD2 covers 9 bases. Germline V gene sequence: CDR1 SNHLY, CDR2 FYNNEI. Losses at the gene ends were 8 bases for V and 2 bases for J; bases not matched to a gene: 15. The CDR3 is made up of 17 amino acids. The CDR3 region is CASGVAGTSRKQETQYF. DNA of the CDR3: TGTGCCAGCGGAGTGGCCGGGACTAGCCGTAAGCAAGAGACCCAGTACTTC.

The V call is TRBV19, the J call TRBJ1-6, with a tentative D call TRBD1 (5 bases). The V and J ends lost 3 bases and 7 bases respectively, with 7 bases between them. The CDR3 sequence is 13 residues long. The germline V gene has CDR1 LNHDA and CDR2 SQIVND (reference sequence). Written as DNA, the CDR3 is TGTGCCAGTAGTATGACAGAAAATTCACCCCTCCACTTT. Translating gives CASSMTENSPLHF.

The chain couples TRBV14 to TRBJ2-7, with D perhaps TRBD2 (5 bases). V dropped 5 bases and J dropped 0 bases, with 14 bases sitting between them. The CDR3 is 15 amino acids. Germline assignment: CDR1 SGHDN and CDR2 FVKESK. CDR3 DNA sequence: TGTGCCAGCAGCAAAGGACTTACGAACTCCTACGAGCAGTACTTC. Translating gives CASSKGLTNSYEQYF.

The chain links TRBV9 to TRBJ2-3; 8 bases match TRBD2. The V and J ends lost 2 bases and 5 bases, in that order; junction bases with no gene match: 4. CDR1 is SGDLS, CDR2 YYNGEE, per germline. This CDR3 is built from 14 residues. The DNA for the CDR3 is TGTGCCAGCAGCGTCGGGGGGGCCCTAGATACGCAGTATTTT. Its translation is CASSVGGALDTQYF.

This chain links TRBV6-1 with TRBJ2-7, with D maybe TRBD1 (6 bases). Germline CDR1 and CDR2: MNHNS and SASEGT. V was shortened by 2 bases and J by 2 bases, with 16 bases between the two germline ends. The CDR3 is made up of 16 amino acids. The CDR3 DNA sequence: TGTGCCAGCAGTGAACAGGGGCGCCCCCTAACCTACGAGCAGTACTTC. Protein product: CASSEQGRPLTYEQYF.

The chain combines TRBV28 with TRBJ1-5, with TRBD1 matching 7 bases. The junction had 6 bases not matched to a gene; V was cut back by 7 bases and J by 0 bases. There are 15 residues in the CDR3. Per the germline V gene, CDR1 is MDHEN and CDR2 is SYDVKM. CDR3: CASTSSGGSNQPQHF. As DNA, the CDR3 is TGTGCCAGCACCTCCTCAGGGGGTAGCAATCAGCCCCAGCATTTT.

V usage is TRBV15 and J usage is TRBJ1-3; D not resolved. Trimming left V 0 bases short and J 0 bases short, with 9 bases between. The CDR3 is made up of 16 amino acids. Germline V lookup: CDR1 LNHNV, CDR2 YYDKDF (reference sequence). In nucleotides, the CDR3 is TGTGCCACCAGCAGAGATCGCGGGTTCTCTGGAAACACCATATATTTT. It codes for CATSRDRGFSGNTIYF.

J is TRBJ2-7 and V is TRBV7-2, with 8 nucleotides matching TRBD2. The V and J ends lost 4 bases and 5 bases, in that order; junction bases with no gene match: 10. Germline V gene sequence: CDR1 SGHTA, CDR2 FQGNSA. This CDR3 comprises 15 residues. The CDR3 region is CASSSRLAIRDEQYF. The CDR3 DNA follows: TGTGCCAGCAGCTCCAGACTAGCGATAAGGGACGAGCAGTACTTC.

The rearrangement uses TRBV7-6 and TRBJ2-2; 9 nucleotides align to TRBD2. The CDR3 sequence is 15 residues long. From germline, CDR1 is SGHVS and CDR2 FNYEAQ. Trimming at V came to 5 bases and at J to 5 bases, leaving 6 bases not matched to a gene. Here the CDR3 reads CASSPAGGETGELFF. As DNA, the CDR3 is TGTGCCAGCAGCCCAGCGGGGGGAGAAACCGGGGAGCTGTTTTTT.

The chain joins TRBV6-1 to TRBJ2-4; 13 nucleotides match TRBD2. The V segment lost 3 bases and the J segment 8 bases; nucleotides outside the gene matches: 10. Germline V gene lookup returns CDR1 MNHNS and CDR2 SASEGT. The CDR3 is 17 residues long. In DNA form, the CDR3 reads TGTGCCAGCAGTGACAAGAAAGGACTAGCGGGGGTGGACATTCAGTACTTC. Amino acid sequence: CASSDKKGLAGVDIQYF.

Only one count was recorded for this clone. The V and J genes are TRBV2 and TRBJ1-4; 7 positions match TRBD1. There are 13 residues in the CDR3. Germline values: CDR1 SNHLY, CDR2 FYNNEI. The J segment lost 8 bases and the V segment lost 5 bases, leaving 5 bases of the junction unmatched. The CDR3 coding sequence is TGTGCCAGCAGTAGGGACAGTCGCGAAAAACTGTTTTTT. Encoded protein: CASSRDSREKLFF.

The chain combines TRBV5-5 with TRBJ2-1; 13 nucleotides match TRBD2. The CDR3 is made up of 15 amino acids. Germline trimming cut 4 bases from V and 7 bases from J; bases unmatched to any gene: 5. Germline V gene data show CDR1 as SGHKS and CDR2 as YYEKEE (reference sequence). In DNA, the CDR3 is TGTGCCAGCAGCAAGACTAGCGGGGGGTTGAATGAGCAGTTCTTC. Amino acid sequence: CASSKTSGGLNEQFF.

The V gene is TRBV7-9, the J gene TRBJ2-7; 10 bases align to TRBD2. CDR1 is SEHNR, CDR2 FQNEAQ, per germline (reference sequence). CDR3 length: 19 amino acids. Trimming cost V 1 base and J 0 bases; bases outside gene matches: 12. CDR3 in amino acids: CASSLVVLAGEHFSYEQYF. CDR3 bases: TGTGCCAGCAGCTTAGTCGTCCTAGCGGGGGAACACTTCTCCTACGAGCAGTACTTC.

The chain combines TRBV5-6 with TRBJ2-3; D is uncertain. The CDR3 sequence is 15 residues long. Between the trimmed V and J ends, which lost 0 bases and 0 bases, there was a span of 8 bases. CDR1 is SGHDT, CDR2 YYEEEE, per germline. CDR3 protein: CASSLVHVSTDTQYF. The DNA for the CDR3 is TGTGCCAGCAGCTTGGTCCATGTGAGCACAGATACGCAGTATTTT.

The chain recombines TRBV5-1 with TRBJ2-5, with 8 bases matching TRBD2. V lost 5 bases to trimming and J lost 2 bases; unmatched junction nucleotides: 5. Germline V CDR1 and CDR2: SGHRS, YFSETQ. The CDR3 has 14 amino acids. Written as DNA, the CDR3 is TGCGCCAGCAGGAGGATAGCGGGGCAAGAGACCCAGTACTTC. It is translated as CASRRIAGQETQYF.

The chain is built from TRBV27 and TRBJ2-1; no clear D gene. V lost 3 bases and J 0 bases, leaving 9 bases between the germline ends. Germline-derived CDR1 and CDR2 are MNHEY and SMNVEV (reference sequence). The length of the CDR3 is 15 residues. CDR3 bases: TGTGCCAGCAGTTTCTTCTCGAGCTCCTACAATGAGCAGTTCTTC. Its protein is CASSFFSSSYNEQFF.

The rearrangement links TRBV11-3 to TRBJ1-1, with D unresolved. The CDR3 consists of 13 residues. V was shortened by 5 bases and J by 1 base, with 8 bases between the two germline ends. The germline CDR1 and CDR2 sequences are SGHNT and YENEEA. Written as DNA, the CDR3 is TGTGCCAGCAGCATGAGTGGGAACACTGAAGCTTTCTTT. It codes for CASSMSGNTEAFF.

The CDR3 reads CASSEGAYSPLHF. The CDR3 DNA sequence: TGTGCCAGCAGTGAAGGGGCTTATTCACCCCTCCACTTT. The chain links TRBV2 to TRBJ1-6; D is ambiguous. The V end lost 1 base, the J end lost 8 bases, and 6 bases lay between the germline ends. The CDR3 runs to 13 residues. Germline CDR1 reads SNHLY; CDR2 reads FYNNEI.

The V and J genes are TRBV11-3 and TRBJ2-1, with D uncertain. The V gene lost 0 bases and the J gene lost 4 bases, with 4 bases spanning the gap. The CDR3 totals 13 residues. Germline V gives CDR1 SGHNT, CDR2 YENEEA. The CDR3 loop is CASSLEEYNEQFF. The CDR3 DNA reads TGTGCCAGCAGCTTAGAGGAGTACAATGAGCAGTTCTTC.

This chain links TRBV7-8 with TRBJ2-3, with 13 nucleotides matching TRBD2. Germline V lookup: CDR1 SGHVS, CDR2 FQNEAQ. V was clipped by 5 bases and J by 5 bases; unmatched bases: 16. This CDR3 has 19 residues. The CDR3 sequence is CASSRTSGGASQTRDTQYF. The CDR3 nucleotides read TGTGCCAGCAGCCGGACTAGCGGGGGAGCATCACAAACTCGAGATACGCAGTATTTT.

This clone turned up a few times. The V gene is TRBV5-5, the J gene TRBJ2-2, with 7 nucleotides matching TRBD2. J gave up 2 bases and V 4 bases, and 5 bases lay outside the gene matches. This CDR3 is built from 15 residues. CDR1 SGHKS and CDR2 YYEKEE come from the germline V gene (reference sequence). The CDR3 DNA follows: TGTGCCAGCAGCCCAAGGGACTACAACACCGGGGAGCTGTTTTTT. It yields the protein CASSPRDYNTGELFF.

V gene TRBV28 combines with J gene TRBJ2-7; 7 nucleotides match TRBD2. Germline values: CDR1 MDHEN, CDR2 SYDVKM. The CDR3 loop spans 16 amino acids. With 5 bases clipped from V and 1 base from J, the junction kept 11 bases outside the gene matches. CDR3 bases: TGTGCCAGCAGTCAACTCAGTGGCGGGGGATCCTACGAGCAGTACTTC. Its protein product is CASSQLSGGGSYEQYF.

This rearrangement joins TRBV12-3 or TRBV12-4 to TRBJ1-2; D is perhaps TRBD1 (5 bases). V gave up 6 bases and J gave up 2 bases, with 7 bases separating them. The CDR3 is 12 residues long. Here the CDR3 DNA reads TGTGCCAGCAGGGGGCTGAACTATGGCTACACCTTC. This codes for CASRGLNYGYTF.